This T cell receptor (beta chain) was captured in a study of shared T cell receptors in the human thymus. CDR3 size: 17 residues. From germline, CDR1 is SGHTA and CDR2 FQGNSA. V lost 5 bases and J 2 bases, leaving 20 bases between the germline ends. Profiled with immunoSEQ multiplex PCR; TCRdb holds only in-frame clones, not every one. The repertoire has more than 300,000 clones, roughly 94% of them found once; the top ten carry approximately 0.02%. The chain recombines TRBV7-2 with TRBJ2-3; a possible D gene is TRBD1 (7 bases). The sequence was collected from a human donor. Material for sequencing was thymocytes. The CDR3 protein is CASSGPQGIAATDTQYF. For the CDR3, the DNA is TGTGCCAGCAGCGGCCCACAGGGGATAGCGGCCACAGATACGCAGTATTTT.